This T cell receptor (beta chain) appears in the sequencing data of a study of cytotoxic CD8 clonotypes in ibrutinib-treated CLL. Study-wide results and caveats: Sustained-remission and progressing patients diverged in sampling times.

Comments on this clone: What it recognizes is unknown.

Method: immunoSEQ multiplex PCR; TCRdb's copy keeps in-frame clones and lacks some. The table has around 76,000 clones, approximately 87% seen once. The sequence derives from a human donor with chronic lymphocytic leukemia. The sample was PBMCs, taken after 24 months of ibrutinib treatment.

DNA of the CDR3: TGTGCCAGCAGTTTTGAAGTTTTGGCTGAGCAGTTCTTC. Protein sequence: CASSFEVLAEQFF. V is TRBV28 and J is TRBJ2-1, with D uncertain. The CDR3 covers 13 residues. V was shortened by 3 bases and J by 9 bases, with 12 bases between the two germline ends. Germline assignment: CDR1 MDHEN and CDR2 SYDVKM.